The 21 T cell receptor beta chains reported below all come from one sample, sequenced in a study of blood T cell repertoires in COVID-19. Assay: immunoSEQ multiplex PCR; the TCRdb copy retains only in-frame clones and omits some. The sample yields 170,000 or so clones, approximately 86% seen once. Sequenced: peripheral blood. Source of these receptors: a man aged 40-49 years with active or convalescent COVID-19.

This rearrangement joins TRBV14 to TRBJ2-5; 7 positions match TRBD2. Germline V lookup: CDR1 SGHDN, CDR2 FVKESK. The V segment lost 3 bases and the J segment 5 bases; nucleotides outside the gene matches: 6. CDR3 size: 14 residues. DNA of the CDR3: TGTGCCAGCAGCCACTTGGTCGGGGGGGAGACCCAGTACTTC. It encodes CASSHLVGGETQYF. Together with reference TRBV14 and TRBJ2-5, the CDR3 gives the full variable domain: EAGVTQFPSHSVIEKGQTVTLRCDPISGHDNLYWYRRVMGKEIKFLLHFVKESKQDESGMPNNRFLAERTGGTYSTLKVQPAELEDSGVYFCASSHLVGGETQYFGPGTRLLVL.

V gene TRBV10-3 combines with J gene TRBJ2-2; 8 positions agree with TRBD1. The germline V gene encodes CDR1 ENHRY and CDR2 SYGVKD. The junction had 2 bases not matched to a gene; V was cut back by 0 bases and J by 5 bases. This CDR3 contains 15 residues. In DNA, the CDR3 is TGTGCCATCAGTGAGTCGCAGGGGGCGACCGGGGAGCTGTTTTTT. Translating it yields CAISESQGATGELFF.

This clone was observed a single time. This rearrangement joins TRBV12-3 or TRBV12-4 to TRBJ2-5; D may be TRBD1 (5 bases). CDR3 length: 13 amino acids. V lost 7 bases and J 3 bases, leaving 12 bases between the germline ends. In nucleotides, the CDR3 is TGTGCCAGCACCTCACAGGCGGAAGAGACCCAGTACTTC. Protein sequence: CASTSQAEETQYF.

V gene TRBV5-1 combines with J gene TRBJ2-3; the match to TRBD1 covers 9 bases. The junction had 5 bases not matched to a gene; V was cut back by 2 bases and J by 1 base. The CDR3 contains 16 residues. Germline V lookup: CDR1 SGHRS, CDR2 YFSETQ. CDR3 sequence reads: CASSLGTGSGTDTQYF. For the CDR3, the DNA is TGCGCCAGCAGCTTAGGGACAGGGTCTGGCACAGATACGCAGTATTTT.

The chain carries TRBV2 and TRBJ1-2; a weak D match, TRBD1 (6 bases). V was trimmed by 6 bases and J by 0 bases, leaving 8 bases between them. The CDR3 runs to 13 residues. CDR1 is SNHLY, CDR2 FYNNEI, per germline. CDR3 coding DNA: TGTGCCAGCAGGGGGGCGGCTAACTATGGCTACACCTTC. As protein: CASRGAANYGYTF.

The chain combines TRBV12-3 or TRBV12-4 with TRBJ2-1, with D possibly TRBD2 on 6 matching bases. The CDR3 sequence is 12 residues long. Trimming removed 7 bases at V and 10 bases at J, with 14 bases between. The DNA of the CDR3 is TGTGCCAGCACCAAACTAGCAGGCGAGCAGTTCTTC. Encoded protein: CASTKLAGEQFF.

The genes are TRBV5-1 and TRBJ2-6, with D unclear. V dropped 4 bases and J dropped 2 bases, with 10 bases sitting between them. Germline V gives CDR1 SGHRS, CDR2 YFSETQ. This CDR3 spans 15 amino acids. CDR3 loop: CASSQQLAGANVLTF. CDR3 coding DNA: TGCGCCAGCAGCCAACAGCTGGCTGGGGCCAACGTCCTGACTTTC.

Here the CDR3 DNA reads TGTGCCAGCAGCTTGAGAGCGGGGGGGCGCGGCACAGATACGCAGTATTTT. Residues: CASSLRAGGRGTDTQYF. This sequence joins TRBV5-6 and TRBJ2-3, with 10 nucleotides matching TRBD2. CDR1 is SGHDT, CDR2 YYEEEE, per germline. Trimming at V came to 1 base and at J to 1 base, leaving 6 bases not matched to a gene. This CDR3 is 17 amino acids long.

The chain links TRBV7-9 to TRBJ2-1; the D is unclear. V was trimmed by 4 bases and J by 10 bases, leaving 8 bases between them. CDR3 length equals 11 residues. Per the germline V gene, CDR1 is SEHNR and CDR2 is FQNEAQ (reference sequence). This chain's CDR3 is CASSSQWEQFF. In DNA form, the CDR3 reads TGTGCCAGCAGCTCCCAGTGGGAGCAGTTCTTC.

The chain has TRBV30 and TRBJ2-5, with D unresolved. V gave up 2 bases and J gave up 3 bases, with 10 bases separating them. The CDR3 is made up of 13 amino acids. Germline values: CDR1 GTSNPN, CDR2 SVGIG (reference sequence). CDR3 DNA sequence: TGTGCCTGGAGTAGAGGCCGGGAAGAGACCCAGTACTTC. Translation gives CAWSRGREETQYF.

CDR3 sequence: CATSRILLASGNTIYF. The DNA of the CDR3 is TGTGCCACCAGCAGGATTCTTCTAGCCTCTGGAAACACCATATATTTT. The chain is built from TRBV15 and TRBJ1-3; no definite D call. The CDR3 is made up of 16 amino acids. Per the germline V gene, CDR1 is LNHNV and CDR2 is YYDKDF (reference sequence). Trimming took 3 bases from V and 0 from J, leaving 12 bases between them.

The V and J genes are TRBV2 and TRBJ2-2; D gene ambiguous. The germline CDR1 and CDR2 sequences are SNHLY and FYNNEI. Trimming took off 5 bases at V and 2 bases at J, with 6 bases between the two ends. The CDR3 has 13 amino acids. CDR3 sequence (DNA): TGTGCCAGCAGTCGAACTAACACCGGGGAGCTGTTTTTT. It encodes CASSRTNTGELFF. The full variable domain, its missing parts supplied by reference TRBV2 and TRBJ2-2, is EPEVTQTPSHQVTQMGQEVILRCVPISNHLYFYWYRQILGQKVEFLVSFYNNEISEKSEIFDDQFSVERPDGSNFTLKIRSTKLEDSAMYFCASSRTNTGELFFGEGSRLTVL.

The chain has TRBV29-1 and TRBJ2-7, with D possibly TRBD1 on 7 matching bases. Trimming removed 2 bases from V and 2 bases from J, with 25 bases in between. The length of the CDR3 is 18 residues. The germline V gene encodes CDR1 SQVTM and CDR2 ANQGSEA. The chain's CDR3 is CSVERAWVGGTETYEQYF. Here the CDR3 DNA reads TGCAGCGTTGAACGGGCGTGGGTGGGCGGGACAGAGACCTACGAGCAGTACTTC.

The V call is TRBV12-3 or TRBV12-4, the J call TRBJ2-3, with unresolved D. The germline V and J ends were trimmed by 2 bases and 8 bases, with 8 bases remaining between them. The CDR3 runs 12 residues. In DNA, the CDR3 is TGTGCCAGCAGTTTATACAGAGCTACGCAGTATTTT. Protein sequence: CASSLYRATQYF.

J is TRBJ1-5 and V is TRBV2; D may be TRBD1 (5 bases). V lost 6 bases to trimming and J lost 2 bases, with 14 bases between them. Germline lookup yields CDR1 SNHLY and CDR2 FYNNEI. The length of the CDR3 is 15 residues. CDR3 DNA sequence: TGTGCCAGCAGATCGACAGCGGGTGGCAATCAGCCCCAGCATTTT. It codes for CASRSTAGGNQPQHF. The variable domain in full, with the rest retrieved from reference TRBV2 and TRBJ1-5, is EPEVTQTPSHQVTQMGQEVILRCVPISNHLYFYWYRQILGQKVEFLVSFYNNEISEKSEIFDDQFSVERPDGSNFTLKIRSTKLEDSAMYFCASRSTAGGNQPQHFGDGTRLSIL.

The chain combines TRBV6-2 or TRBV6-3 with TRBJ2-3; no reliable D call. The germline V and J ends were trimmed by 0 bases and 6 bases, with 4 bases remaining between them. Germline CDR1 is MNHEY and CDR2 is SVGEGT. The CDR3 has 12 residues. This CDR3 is CASSYSGDTQYF. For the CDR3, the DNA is TGTGCCAGCAGTTACTCCGGGGATACGCAGTATTTT.

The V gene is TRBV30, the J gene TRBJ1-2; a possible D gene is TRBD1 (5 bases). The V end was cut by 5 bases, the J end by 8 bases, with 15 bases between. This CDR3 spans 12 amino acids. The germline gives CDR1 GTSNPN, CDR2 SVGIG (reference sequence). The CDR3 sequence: CAWEGEVDGYTF. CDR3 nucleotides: TGTGCCTGGGAAGGGGAGGTGGACGGCTACACCTTC.

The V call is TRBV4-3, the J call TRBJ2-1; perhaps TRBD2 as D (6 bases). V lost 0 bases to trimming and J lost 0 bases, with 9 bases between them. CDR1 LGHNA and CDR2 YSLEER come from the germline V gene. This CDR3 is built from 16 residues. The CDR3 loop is CASSQDGGSSYNEQFF. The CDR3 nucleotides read TGCGCCAGCAGCCAAGATGGGGGGAGCTCCTACAATGAGCAGTTCTTC.

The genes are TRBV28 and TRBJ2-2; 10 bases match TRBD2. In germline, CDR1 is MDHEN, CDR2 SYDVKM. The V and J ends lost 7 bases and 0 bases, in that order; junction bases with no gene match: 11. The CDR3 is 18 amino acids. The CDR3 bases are TGTGCCAGCAACCCGCCTAGCGGGGGCTTCGCGAACACCGGGGAGCTGTTTTTT. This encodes CASNPPSGGFANTGELFF.

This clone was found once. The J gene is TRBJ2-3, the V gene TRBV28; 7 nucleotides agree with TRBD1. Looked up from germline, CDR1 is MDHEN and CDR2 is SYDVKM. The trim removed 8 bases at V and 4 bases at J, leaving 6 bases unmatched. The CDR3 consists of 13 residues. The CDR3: CASALRGPDTQYF. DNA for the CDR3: TGTGCCAGCGCGCTAAGGGGGCCAGATACGCAGTATTTT.

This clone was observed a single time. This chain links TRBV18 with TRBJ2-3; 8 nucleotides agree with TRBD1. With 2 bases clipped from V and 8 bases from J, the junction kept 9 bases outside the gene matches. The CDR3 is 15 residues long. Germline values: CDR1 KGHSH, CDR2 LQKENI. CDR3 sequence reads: CASSPTGTGSVTQYF. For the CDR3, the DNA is TGTGCCAGCTCACCAACCGGGACAGGCTCGGTTACGCAGTATTTT.